This TCR beta chain is from a study of Graves' ophthalmopathy and Graves' hyperthyroidism (dated by TCRdb to the late 2010s). Turning to the overall study: Peripheral blood samples were taken at the time of initial diagnosis, before any treatment was given. In total, 135 blood samples were TCR-sequenced: fewer than 50 ophthalmopathy, roughly 80 hyperthyroidism and some 17 hyperthyroidism-to-ophthalmopathy patients. The independent validation cohort included about 20 hyperthyroidism patients plus 17 patients who later progressed from hyperthyroidism to ophthalmopathy. TCR beta repertoire signatures were used to distinguish Graves' ophthalmopathy from Graves' hyperthyroidism and to predict progression to ophthalmopathy. After sampling, hyperthyroidism patients received methimazole starting at 30 mg daily, and ophthalmopathy patients received high-dose intravenous methylprednisolone. In roughly 6 hyperthyroidism patients, the T-cell repertoire of thyroid tissue was compared with the T-cell repertoire of blood. For training and testing, the 95 to 100 patients in the discovery cohort were randomly divided in a 7:3 ratio. To explore V-J signatures distinguishing ophthalmopathy from hyperthyroidism, a discovery set of 100 patients (around 42 ophthalmopathy, 55 to 60 stable hyperthyroidism) was enrolled. What the authors observed across the whole study: In validation, the model predicted ophthalmopathy progression with about 71% sensitivity and about 77% specificity; some 13 predicted patients were CT-confirmed with GO in a median of 6.5 months. Sample size was not predetermined statistically, and investigators were not blinded to group allocation. Most expanded thyroid clonotypes with frequency above 0.001 were also detected in blood, suggesting blood repertoires may reflect the thyroid immune response. In cross-validation, the 13-signature model distinguished ophthalmopathy from stable hyperthyroidism with 85% to 90% sensitivity and about 81% specificity, and in the test set the corresponding values were approximately 80% and 75%.

This clonotype occurred many times. Its antigen remains undetermined. Base-call qualities are not available, and no considerably larger clone is one nucleotide away. Ophthalmopathy patients were characterized by moderately to severely active disease, a Clinical Activity Score of at least 3, a NOSPECS grade of at least 4, and a disease duration under 3 months. Anyone with other autoimmune diseases, uncontrolled infections, pregnancy or lactation was excluded from the study. Clinical symptoms, serum thyroxine, TRAb, thyroid ultrasound and orbital computed tomography were used for diagnosis. Ficoll-Paque density gradient centrifugation was used to isolate PBMCs from 10 ml of fresh peripheral blood. Total RNA was extracted with Trizol reagent and quality-checked on an Agilent 2100 Bioanalyzer. V gives up 6 bases and J gives up 4 bases, and the segment between their germline ends measures 12 bases. Measured from the cysteine to the phenylalanine, the CDR3 is 13 residues long. The entry retains the CDR3 DNA only, 39 bases that are in frame from base 1. Per the germline V gene (reference sequence), MNHEY is the CDR1 and SMNVEV is the CDR2.

For repertoire sequencing, the TCR beta CDR3 regions were amplified from RNA transcripts. The first round was an RT-PCR using HTBI primers with the Qiagen OneStep RT-PCR kit, and this first round was followed by a second-round multiplex PCR, then size selection and purification. The libraries underwent paired-end sequencing with 100 bp reads on an Illumina HiSeq2000. The source study handled its data this way. SOAPnuke was used to process the reads, removing any read that contained adapters or uncalled bases, had a mean Phred below 15, or lacked an exact match to the constant primer or identifier. COPE v1.2.5 was used to merge high-quality paired reads. Each unique nucleotide sequence was defined as a clonotype, and clonotypes were aligned to IMGT TRB V, D and J references with MiTCR v1.1. Only V-J combinations with frequency above 0.0001 were analysed, covering about 99% of repertoires. For each V-J combination, a TCR clonal expansion and chaos score was defined as the ratio of F50 clonal expansion to chaos observed in the TCRdist matrix. Welch's t-statistics and random forest were used to reduce features to about 14 V-J combinations, which were fed into a naive Bayes classifier. Thyroid-blood repertoire similarity was quantified with the Morisita-Horn index. TCRdb ran its own pipeline on the public reads, namely fastp trimming at Q25 and MiXCR clone calling, and kept in-frame beta chains. Rows merge per CDR3 protein into single entries with the most common DNA and genes. TCRdb's processing, not the study's, gives the V and J calls here. This sample comprises 220,000 or so distinct CDR3 sequences, about 22% of them detected only once. The ten most abundant clones make up more than 35% of the sample.

The chain employs TRBV27 and TRBJ2-5, and perhaps TRBD2 as D gene, on 5 matching bases. This clonotype was obtained from a woman in her forties or fifties with Graves' ophthalmopathy. Donor details come from another sample of the same person, matched by shared clones. The sample was peripheral blood. The CDR3 amino acid sequence is: CASSIGGGETQYF. The nucleotide sequence reads TGTGCCAGCAGCATAGGAGGCGGAGAGACCCAGTACTTC.